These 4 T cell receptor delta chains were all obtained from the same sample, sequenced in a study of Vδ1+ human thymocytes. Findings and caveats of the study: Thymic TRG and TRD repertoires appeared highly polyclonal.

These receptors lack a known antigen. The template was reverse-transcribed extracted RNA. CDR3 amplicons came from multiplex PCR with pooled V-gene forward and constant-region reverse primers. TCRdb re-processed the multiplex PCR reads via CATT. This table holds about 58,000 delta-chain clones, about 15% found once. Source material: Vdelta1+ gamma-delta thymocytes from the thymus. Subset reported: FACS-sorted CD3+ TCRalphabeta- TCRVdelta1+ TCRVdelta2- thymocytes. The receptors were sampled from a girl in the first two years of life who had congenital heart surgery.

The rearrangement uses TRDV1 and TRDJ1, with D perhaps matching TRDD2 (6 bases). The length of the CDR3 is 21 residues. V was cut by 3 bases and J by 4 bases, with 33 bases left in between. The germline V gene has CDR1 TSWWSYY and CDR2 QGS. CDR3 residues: CALGEAGPSGPSDKPFDKLIF. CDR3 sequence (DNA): TGTGCTCTTGGGGAGGCCGGACCTTCCGGCCCGTCGGATAAACCCTTCGATAAACTCATCTTT.

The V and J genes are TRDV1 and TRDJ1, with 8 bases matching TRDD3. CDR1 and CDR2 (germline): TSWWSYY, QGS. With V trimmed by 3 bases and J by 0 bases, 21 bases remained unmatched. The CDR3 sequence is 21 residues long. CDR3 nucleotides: TGTGCTCTTGGGGAGATTCCCCACGGGGGGACTGGGGATACATACACCGATAAACTCATCTTT. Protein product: CALGEIPHGGTGDTYTDKLIF.

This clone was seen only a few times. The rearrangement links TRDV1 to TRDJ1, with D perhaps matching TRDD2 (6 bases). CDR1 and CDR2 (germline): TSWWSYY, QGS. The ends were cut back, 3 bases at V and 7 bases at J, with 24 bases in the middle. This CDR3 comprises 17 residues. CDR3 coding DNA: TGTGCTCTTGGGGACACCTTCCCTGGAGGGGAACGGGGTAAACTCATCTTT. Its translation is CALGDTFPGGERGKLIF.

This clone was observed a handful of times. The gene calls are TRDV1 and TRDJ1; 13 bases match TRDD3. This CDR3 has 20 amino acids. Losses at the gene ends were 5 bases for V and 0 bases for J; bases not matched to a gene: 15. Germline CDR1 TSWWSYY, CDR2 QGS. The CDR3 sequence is CALGTPPTGGYAIHTDKLIF. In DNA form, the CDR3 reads TGTGCTCTTGGGACCCCTCCGACTGGGGGATACGCAATTCACACCGATAAACTCATCTTT.